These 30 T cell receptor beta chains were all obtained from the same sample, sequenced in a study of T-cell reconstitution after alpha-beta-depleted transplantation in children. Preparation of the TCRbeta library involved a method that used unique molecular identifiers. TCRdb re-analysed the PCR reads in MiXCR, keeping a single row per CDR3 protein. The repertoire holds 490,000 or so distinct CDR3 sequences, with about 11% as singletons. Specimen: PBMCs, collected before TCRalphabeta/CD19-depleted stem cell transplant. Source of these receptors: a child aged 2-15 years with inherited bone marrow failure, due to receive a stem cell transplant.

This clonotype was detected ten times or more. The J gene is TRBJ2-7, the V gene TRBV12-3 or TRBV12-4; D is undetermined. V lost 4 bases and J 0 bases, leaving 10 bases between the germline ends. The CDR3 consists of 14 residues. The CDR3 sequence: CASSSGVSSYEQYF. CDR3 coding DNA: TGTGCCAGCAGTTCCGGTGTTTCCTCCTACGAGCAGTACTTC.

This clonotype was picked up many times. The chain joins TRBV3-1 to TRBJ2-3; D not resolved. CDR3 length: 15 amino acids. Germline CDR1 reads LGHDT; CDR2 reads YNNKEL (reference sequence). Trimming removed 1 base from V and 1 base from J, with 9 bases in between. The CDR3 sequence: CASSQGPRGTDTQYF. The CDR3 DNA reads TGTGCCAGCAGCCAAGGACCTAGGGGCACAGATACGCAGTATTTT.

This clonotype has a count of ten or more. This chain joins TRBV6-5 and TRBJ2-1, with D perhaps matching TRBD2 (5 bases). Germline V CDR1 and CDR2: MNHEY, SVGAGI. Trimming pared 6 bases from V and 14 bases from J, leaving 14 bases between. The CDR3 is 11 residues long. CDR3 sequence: CASRYQRLEFF. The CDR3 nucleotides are TGTGCCAGCAGGTACCAGCGGTTGGAGTTCTTC.

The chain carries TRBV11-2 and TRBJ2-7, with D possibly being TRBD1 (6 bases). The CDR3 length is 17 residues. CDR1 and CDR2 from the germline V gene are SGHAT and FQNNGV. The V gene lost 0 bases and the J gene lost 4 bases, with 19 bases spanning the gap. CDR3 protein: CASSLDRVGCQGYEQYF. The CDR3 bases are TGTGCCAGCAGCTTAGATCGGGTCGGGTGTCAGGGGTACGAGCAGTACTTC.

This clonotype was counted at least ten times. The CDR3 region is CSVGIQETQYF. In DNA, the CDR3 is TGCAGCGTGGGGATCCAAGAGACCCAGTACTTC. The genes are TRBV29-1 and TRBJ2-5, with D unclear. The CDR3 extends over 11 amino acids. V was shortened by 6 bases and J by 1 base, with 6 bases between the two germline ends. CDR1 is SQVTM, CDR2 ANQGSEA, per germline.

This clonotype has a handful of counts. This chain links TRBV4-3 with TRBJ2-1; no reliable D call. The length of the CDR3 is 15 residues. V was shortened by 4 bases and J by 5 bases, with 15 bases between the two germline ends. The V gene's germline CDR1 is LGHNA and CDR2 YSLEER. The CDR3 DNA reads TGCGCCAGCAGCCCCCTCTTCGCGGAAAACAATGAGCAGTTCTTC. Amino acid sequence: CASSPLFAENNEQFF.

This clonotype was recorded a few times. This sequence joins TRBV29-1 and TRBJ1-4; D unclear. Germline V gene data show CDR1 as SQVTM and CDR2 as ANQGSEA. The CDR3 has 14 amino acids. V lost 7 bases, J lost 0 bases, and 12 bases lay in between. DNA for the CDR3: TGCAGCGCCCAAGGCAGTGCAACTAATGAAAAACTGTTTTTT. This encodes CSAQGSATNEKLFF.

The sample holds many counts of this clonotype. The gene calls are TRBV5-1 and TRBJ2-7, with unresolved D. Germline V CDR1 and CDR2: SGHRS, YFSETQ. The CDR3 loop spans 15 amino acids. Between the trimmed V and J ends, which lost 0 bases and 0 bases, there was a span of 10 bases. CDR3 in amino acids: CASSLVMGHSYEQYF. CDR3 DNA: TGCGCCAGCAGCTTGGTGATGGGTCACTCCTACGAGCAGTACTTC.

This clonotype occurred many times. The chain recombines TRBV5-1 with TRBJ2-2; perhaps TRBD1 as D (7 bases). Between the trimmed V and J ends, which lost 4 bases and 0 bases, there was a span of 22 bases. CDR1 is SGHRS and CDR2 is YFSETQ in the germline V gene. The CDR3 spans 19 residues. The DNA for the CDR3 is TGCGCCAGCAGCCCGACAGGGAGGCCCGAACACGCGAACACCGGGGAGCTGTTTTTT. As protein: CASSPTGRPEHANTGELFF. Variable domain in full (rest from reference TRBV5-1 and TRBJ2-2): KAGVTQTPRYLIKTRGQQVTLSCSPISGHRSVSWYQQTPGQGLQFLFEYFSETQRNKGNFPGRFSGRQFSNSRSEMNVSTLELGDSALYLCASSPTGRPEHANTGELFFGEGSRLTVL.

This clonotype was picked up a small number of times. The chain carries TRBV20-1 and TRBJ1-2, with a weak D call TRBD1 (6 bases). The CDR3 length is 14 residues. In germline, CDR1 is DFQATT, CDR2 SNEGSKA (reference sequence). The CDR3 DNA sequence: TGCAGAGGCGCACCGGACGCGAGGGGGGGAGGCTACACCTTC. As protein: CRGAPDARGGGYTF.

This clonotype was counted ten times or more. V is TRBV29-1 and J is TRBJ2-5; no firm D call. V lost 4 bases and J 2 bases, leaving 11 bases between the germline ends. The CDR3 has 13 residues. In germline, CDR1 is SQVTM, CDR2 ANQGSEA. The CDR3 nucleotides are TGCAGCGTTGCGAATTTGTGGCAAGAGACCCAGTACTTC. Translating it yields CSVANLWQETQYF.

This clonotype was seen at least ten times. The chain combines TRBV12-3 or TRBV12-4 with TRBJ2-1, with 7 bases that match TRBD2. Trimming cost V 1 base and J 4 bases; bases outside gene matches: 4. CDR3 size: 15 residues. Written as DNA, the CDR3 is TGTGCCAGCAGTTTAGGTAGCGGGCGTTACAATGAGCAGTTCTTC. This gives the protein CASSLGSGRYNEQFF.

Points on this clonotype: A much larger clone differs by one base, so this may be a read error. CDR3 protein: CSAREAHRTRSYEQYF. The CDR3 DNA is TGCAGTGCTAGAGAGGCCCATCGGACTCGCTCCTACGAGCAGTACTTC. The chain is built from TRBV20-1 and TRBJ2-7, with D maybe TRBD2 (5 bases). The germline CDR1 and CDR2 sequences are DFQATT and SNEGSKA (reference sequence). This CDR3 contains 16 residues. V lost 0 bases and J 0 bases, leaving 15 bases between the germline ends.

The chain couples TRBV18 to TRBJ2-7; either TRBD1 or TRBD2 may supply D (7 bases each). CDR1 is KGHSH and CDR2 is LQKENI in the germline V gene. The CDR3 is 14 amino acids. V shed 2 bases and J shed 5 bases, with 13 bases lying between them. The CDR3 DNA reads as TGTGCCAGCTCACCATCAGGGGGGGACCACGAGCAGTACTTC. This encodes CASSPSGGDHEQYF.

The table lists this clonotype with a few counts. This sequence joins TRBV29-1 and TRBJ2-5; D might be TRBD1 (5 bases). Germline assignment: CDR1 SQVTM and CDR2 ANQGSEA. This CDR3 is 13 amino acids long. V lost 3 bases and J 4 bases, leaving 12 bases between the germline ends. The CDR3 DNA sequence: TGCAGCGTTGATGTCCAGGGTGGAGAGACCCAGTACTTC. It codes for CSVDVQGGETQYF.

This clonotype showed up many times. The DNA for the CDR3 is TGCAGCGTTCTAGCGGGAGCAGTAGATACGCAGTATTTT. Translating it yields CSVLAGAVDTQYF. The V call is TRBV29-1, the J call TRBJ2-3; 10 positions match TRBD2. The junction had 4 bases not matched to a gene; V was cut back by 5 bases and J by 5 bases. This CDR3 contains 13 residues. Germline assignment: CDR1 SQVTM and CDR2 ANQGSEA.

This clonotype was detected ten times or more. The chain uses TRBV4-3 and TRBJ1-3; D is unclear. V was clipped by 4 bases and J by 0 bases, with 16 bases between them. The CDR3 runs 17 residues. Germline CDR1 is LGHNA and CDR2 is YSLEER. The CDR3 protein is CASSPARALYSGNTIYF. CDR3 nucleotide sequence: TGCGCCAGCAGCCCCGCGAGGGCACTTTACTCTGGAAACACCATATATTTT.

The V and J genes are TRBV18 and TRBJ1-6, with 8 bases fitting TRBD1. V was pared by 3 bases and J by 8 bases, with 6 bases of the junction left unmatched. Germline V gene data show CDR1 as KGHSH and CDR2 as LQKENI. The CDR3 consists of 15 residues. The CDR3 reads CASSPGQGSHSPLHF. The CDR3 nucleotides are TGTGCCAGCTCACCCGGACAGGGATCGCATTCACCCCTCCACTTT.

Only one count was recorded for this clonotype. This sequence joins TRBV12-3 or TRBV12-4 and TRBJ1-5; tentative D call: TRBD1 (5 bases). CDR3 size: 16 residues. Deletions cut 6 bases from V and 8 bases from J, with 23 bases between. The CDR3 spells CASSAGRVEYPKPQHF. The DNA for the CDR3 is TGTGCCAGCAGCGCCGGCAGGGTTGAGTACCCAAAGCCCCAGCATTTT.

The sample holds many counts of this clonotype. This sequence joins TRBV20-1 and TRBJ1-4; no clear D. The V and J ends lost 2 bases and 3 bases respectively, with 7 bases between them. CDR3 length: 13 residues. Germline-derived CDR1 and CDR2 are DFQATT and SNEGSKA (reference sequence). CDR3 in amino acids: CSARQGSNEKLFF. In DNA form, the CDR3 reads TGCAGTGCTAGACAAGGGTCTAATGAAAAACTGTTTTTT.

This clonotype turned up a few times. The CDR3 nucleotides read TGTGCCAGCAGCCCCCGAGGGCCACCTTTGAACACTGAAGCTTTCTTT. Translating gives CASSPRGPPLNTEAFF. This chain uses TRBV3-1 with TRBJ1-1; the D is unclear. V dropped 4 bases and J dropped 0 bases, with 15 bases sitting between them. This CDR3 comprises 16 residues. Germline V CDR1 and CDR2: LGHDT, YNNKEL (reference sequence).

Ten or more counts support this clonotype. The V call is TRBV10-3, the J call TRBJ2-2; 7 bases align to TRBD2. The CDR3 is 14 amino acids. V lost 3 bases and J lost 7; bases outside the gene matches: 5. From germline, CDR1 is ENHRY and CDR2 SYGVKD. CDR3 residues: CAISDRQRDGELFF. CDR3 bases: TGTGCCATCAGTGATCGACAGCGGGACGGGGAGCTGTTTTTT.

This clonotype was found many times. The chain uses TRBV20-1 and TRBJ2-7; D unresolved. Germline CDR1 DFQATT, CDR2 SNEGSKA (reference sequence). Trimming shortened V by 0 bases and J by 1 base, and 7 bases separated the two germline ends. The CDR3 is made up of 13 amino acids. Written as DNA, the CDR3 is TGCAGTGCTAGAGATTACAGATCCTACGAGCAGTACTTC. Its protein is CSARDYRSYEQYF.

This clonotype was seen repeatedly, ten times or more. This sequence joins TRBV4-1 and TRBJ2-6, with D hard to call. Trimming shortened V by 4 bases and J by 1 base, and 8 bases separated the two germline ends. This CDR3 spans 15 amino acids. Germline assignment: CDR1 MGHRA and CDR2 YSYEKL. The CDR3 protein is CASSPPGSGANVLTF. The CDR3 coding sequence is TGCGCCAGCAGCCCACCAGGATCTGGGGCCAACGTCCTGACTTTC.

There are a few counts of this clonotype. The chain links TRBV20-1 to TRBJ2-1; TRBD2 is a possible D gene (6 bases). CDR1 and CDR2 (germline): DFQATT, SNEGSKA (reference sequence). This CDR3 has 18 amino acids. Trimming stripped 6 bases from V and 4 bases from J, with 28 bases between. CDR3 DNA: TGCAGTGCCACAGTCCGGGACTCCCCTCCCCTCCGATACAATGAGCAGTTCTTC. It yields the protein CSATVRDSPPLRYNEQFF.

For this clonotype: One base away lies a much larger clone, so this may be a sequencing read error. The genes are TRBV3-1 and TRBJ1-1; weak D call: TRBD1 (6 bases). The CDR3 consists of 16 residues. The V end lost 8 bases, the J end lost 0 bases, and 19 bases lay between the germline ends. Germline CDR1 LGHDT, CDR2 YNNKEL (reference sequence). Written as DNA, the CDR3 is TGTGCCAGCGGACCCGGGACACGGGGTTTGAACACTGAAGCTTTCTTT. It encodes CASGPGTRGLNTEAFF. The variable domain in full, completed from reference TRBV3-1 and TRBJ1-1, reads DTAVSQTPKYLVTQMGNDKSIKCEQNLGHDTMYWYKQDSKKFLKIMFSYNNKELIINETVPNRFSPKSPDKAHLNLHINSLELGDSAVYFCASGPGTRGLNTEAFFGQGTRLTVV.

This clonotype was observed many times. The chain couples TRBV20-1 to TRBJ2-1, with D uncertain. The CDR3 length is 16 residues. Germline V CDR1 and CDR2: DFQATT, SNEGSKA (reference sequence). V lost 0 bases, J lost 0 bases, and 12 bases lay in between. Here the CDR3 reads CSARDFDLSSYNEQFF. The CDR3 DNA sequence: TGCAGTGCTAGAGATTTCGACTTAAGCTCCTACAATGAGCAGTTCTTC.

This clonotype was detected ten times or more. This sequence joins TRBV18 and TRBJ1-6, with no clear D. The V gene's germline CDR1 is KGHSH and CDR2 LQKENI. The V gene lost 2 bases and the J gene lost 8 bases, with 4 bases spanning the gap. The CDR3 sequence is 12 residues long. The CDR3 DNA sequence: TGTGCCAGCTCACCAAGGGATTCACCCCTCCACTTT. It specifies CASSPRDSPLHF.

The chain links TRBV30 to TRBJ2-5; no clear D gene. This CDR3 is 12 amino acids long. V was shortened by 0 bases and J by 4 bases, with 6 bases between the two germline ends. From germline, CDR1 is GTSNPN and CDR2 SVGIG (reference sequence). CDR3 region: CAWSVLRETQYF. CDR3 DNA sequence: TGTGCCTGGAGTGTACTGAGAGAGACCCAGTACTTC.

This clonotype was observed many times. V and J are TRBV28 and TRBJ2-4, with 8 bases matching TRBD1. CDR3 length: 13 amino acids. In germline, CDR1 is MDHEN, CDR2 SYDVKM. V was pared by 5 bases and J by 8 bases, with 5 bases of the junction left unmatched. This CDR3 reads CASSPQGVDIQYF. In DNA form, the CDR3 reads TGTGCCAGCAGTCCACAGGGGGTGGACATTCAGTACTTC. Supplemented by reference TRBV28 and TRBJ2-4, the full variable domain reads DVKVTQSSRYLVKRTGEKVFLECVQDMDHENMFWYRQDPGLGLRLIYFSYDVKMKEKGDIPEGYSVSREKKERFSLILESASTNQTSMYLCASSPQGVDIQYFGAGTRLSVL.